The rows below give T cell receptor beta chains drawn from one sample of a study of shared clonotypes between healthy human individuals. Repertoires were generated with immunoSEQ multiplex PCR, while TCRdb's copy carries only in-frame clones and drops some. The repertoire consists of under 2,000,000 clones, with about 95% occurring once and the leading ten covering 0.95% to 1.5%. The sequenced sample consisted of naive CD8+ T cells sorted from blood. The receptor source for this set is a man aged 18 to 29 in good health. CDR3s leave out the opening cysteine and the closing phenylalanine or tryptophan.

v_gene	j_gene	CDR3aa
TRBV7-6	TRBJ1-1	ASSENRNTEAF
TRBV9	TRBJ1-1	ASSVDGQPHEAF
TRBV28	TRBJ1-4	ASSFGFTGPNEKLF
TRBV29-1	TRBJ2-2	SVPTPNTGELF
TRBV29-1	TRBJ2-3	SVDRVDTDTQY
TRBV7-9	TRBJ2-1	ASSLAGYTRGNEQF
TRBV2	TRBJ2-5	ASRGGQQETQY
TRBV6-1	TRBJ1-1	ASSEGGPSTEAF
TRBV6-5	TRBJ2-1	ASRPGQAHEQF
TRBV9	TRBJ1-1	ASIPAVNTEAF
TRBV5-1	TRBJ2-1	ASSLAGPYNEQF
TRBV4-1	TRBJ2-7	ASSLKTSGSYEQY
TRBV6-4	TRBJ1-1	ASSDSAQMNTEAF
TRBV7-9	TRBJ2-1	ASSPGQDEQF
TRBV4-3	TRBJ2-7	ASSQFGGGGYEQY
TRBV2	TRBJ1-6	ASSEWSSYNSPLH
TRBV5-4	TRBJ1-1	ASSAAGDVTEAF
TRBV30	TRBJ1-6	AFQDTGTNSPLH
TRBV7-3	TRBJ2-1	ASSLDRGSNEQF
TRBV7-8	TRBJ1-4	ASSLGGGSEKLF
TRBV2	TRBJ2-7	ASSSPLEQY
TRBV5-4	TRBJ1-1	ASSVGVRTTNTEAF
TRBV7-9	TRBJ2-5	ASSHTLAVSETQY
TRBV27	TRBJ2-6	ASSISGANVLT
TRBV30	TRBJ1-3	AWGTRMGTIY
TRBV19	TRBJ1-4	ASSIPDRGASEKLF
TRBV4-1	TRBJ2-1	ASSQSDRANEQF
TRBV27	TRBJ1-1	ASISSGTIDTEAF
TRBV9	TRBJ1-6	ASSVAGGDSPLH
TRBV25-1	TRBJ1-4	ASSQSEKLF
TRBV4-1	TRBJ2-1	ASSLWQSNEQF
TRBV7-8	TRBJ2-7	ASSLVQGELSYEQY
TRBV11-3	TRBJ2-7	ASGTTGTSTEQY
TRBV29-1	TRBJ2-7	SVEARGSVEQY
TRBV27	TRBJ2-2	ASRHSGDGELF
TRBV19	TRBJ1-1	ASSTGSRAF
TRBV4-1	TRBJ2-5	ASSQEGLGTKTQY
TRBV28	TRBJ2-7	ASSLSTLGPGGYEQY
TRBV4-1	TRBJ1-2	ASSQRGLYGYT
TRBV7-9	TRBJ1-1	ASSTGTGVTEAF
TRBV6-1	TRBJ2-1	ASSEEGERYNEQF
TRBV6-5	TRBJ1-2	ASSYGTGYGYGYT
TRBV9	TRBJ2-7	ASSVEGYEQY
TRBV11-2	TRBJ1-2	ASSLGSSPGGGYT
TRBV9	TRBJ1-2	ASIDPFLTYPHRADGYT
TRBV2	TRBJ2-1	ASSEKGTSNNEQF
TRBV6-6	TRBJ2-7	ASDDTEGSYEQY
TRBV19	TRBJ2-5	ASSMRDRVETQY
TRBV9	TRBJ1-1	ASSEDAWTEAF